This record covers a single TCR beta chain. The antigen remains undetermined. This entry belongs to a study of cytomegalovirus exposure and HLA in healthy donors. Points from the study as a whole: Around 160 TCR beta chains were listed as cytomegalovirus-associated. Diagnosis of cytomegalovirus status made by the classifier reportedly showed high specificity and sensitivity.

Germline CDR1 reads LNHNV; CDR2 reads YYDKDF (reference sequence). Trimming took 5 bases from V and 11 from J; bases not matched to a gene: 13. CDR3 length equals 15 residues. Data came from immunoSEQ multiplex PCR; TCRdb stores just in-frame clones and leaves some out. The sample yields about 160,000 clones, around nine tenths seen once. The material sequenced was PBMCs. The chain employs TRBV15 and TRBJ2-1; 9 bases are shared with TRBD2. The sequence was obtained from a man between 18 and 35 years old in good health and CMV-seronegative. CDR3 region: CATSQEASGNYQQFF. Here the CDR3 DNA reads TGTGCCACCAGCCAAGAGGCTAGCGGGAATTACCAGCAGTTCTTC.